This paragraph reports one T cell receptor beta chain. Its antigen is unidentified. Germline CDR1 and CDR2: SGHRS and YFSETQ. Trimming pared 2 bases from V and 2 bases from J, leaving 13 bases between. The CDR3 length is 15 residues. In the PCR, 60 Vbeta and 13 Jbeta primers were used. The data were produced by immunoSEQ multiplex PCR, yet TCRdb's version contains in-frame clones alone and is incomplete. The data contain approximately 110,000 clones, approximately 80% of them singletons. This record belongs to a study of cytomegalovirus exposure and HLA in healthy donors. Findings of the study overall: Researchers catalogued approximately 160 TCR beta chains as cytomegalovirus-associated. Clonal expansion was found to be greater in HLA-associated TCR beta chains than in equally common others in a later analysis.

Source material: PBMCs. This TCR derives from a middle-aged woman in good health and CMV-seropositive. The chain uses TRBV5-1 and TRBJ1-2; a possible D gene is TRBD1 (6 bases). In nucleotides, the CDR3 is TGCGCCAGCAGCTTAGGGGGGGACGGCAACTATGGCTACACCTTC. Translation: CASSLGGDGNYGYTF.